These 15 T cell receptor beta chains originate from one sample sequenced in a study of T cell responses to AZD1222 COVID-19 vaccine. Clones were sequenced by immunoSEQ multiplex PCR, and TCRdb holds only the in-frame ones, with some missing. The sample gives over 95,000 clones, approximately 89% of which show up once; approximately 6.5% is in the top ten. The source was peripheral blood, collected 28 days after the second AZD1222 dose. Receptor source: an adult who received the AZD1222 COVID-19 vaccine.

In DNA form, the CDR3 reads TGTGCCAGCTCACCACCAACAGGGGCGGGTACAGATACGCAGTATTTT. Translation: CASSPPTGAGTDTQYF. V usage is TRBV18 and J usage is TRBJ2-3, with 7 bases fitting TRBD1. Germline trimming cut 0 bases from V and 3 bases from J; bases unmatched to any gene: 6. Germline V lookup: CDR1 KGHSH, CDR2 LQKENI. This CDR3 spans 16 amino acids. Full variable domain (outside the CDR3, taken from reference TRBV18 and TRBJ2-3): NAGVMQNPRHLVRRRGQEARLRCSPMKGHSHVYWYRQLPEEGLKFMVYLQKENIIDESGMPKERFSAEFPKEGPSILRIQQVVRGDSAAYFCASSPPTGAGTDTQYFGPGTRLTVL.

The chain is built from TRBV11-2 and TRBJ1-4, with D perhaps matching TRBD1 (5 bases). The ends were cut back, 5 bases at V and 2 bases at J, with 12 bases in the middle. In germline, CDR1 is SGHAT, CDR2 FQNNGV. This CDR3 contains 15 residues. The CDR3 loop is CASSRGATTNEKLFF. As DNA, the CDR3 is TGTGCCAGCAGCCGCGGGGCAACCACTAATGAAAAACTGTTTTTT.

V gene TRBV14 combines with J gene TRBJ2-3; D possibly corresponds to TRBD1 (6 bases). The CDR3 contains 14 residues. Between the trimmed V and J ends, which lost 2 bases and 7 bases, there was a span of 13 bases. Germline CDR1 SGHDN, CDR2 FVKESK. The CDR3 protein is CASSQPGVSYTQYF. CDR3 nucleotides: TGTGCCAGCAGCCAACCAGGGGTCAGCTATACGCAGTATTTT.

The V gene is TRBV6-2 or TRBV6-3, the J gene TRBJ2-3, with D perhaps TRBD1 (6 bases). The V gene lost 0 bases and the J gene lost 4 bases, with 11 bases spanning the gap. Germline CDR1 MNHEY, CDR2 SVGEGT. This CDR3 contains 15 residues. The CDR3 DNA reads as TGTGCCAGCAGTTACTCTCCAGGGGCGGCAGATACGCAGTATTTT. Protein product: CASSYSPGAADTQYF.

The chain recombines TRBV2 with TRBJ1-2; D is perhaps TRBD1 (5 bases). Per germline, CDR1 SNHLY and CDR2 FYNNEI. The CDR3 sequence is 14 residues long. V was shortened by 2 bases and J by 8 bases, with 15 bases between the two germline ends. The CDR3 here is CASSETGGYGGYTF. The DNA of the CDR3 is TGTGCCAGCAGTGAAACGGGGGGGTATGGAGGCTACACCTTC.

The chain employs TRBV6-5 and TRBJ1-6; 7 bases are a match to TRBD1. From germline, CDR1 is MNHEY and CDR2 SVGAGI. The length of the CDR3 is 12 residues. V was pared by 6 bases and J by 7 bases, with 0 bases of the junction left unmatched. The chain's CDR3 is CASRQGNSPLHF. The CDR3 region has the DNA TGTGCCAGCAGACAGGGGAATTCACCCCTCCACTTT.

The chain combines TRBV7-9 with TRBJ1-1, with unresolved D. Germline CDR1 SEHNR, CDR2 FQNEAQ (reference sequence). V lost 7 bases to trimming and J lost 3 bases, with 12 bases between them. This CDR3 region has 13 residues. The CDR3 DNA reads TGTGCCAGCAAATTTGGGGAGGACACTGAAGCTTTCTTT. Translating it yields CASKFGEDTEAFF.

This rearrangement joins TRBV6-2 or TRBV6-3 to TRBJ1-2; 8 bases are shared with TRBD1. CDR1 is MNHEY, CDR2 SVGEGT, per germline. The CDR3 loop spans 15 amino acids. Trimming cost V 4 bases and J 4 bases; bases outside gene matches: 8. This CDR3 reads CASSFGTGLSYGYTF. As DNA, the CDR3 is TGTGCCAGCAGTTTTGGGACAGGTCTCTCCTATGGCTACACCTTC.

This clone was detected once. The CDR3 loop reads CASSYGTPNQPQHF. The CDR3 DNA is TGTGCCAGCAGTTACGGGACACCTAATCAGCCCCAGCATTTT. The genes are TRBV6-6 and TRBJ1-5; D might be TRBD1 (6 bases). Looked up from germline, CDR1 is MNHNY and CDR2 is SVGAGI (reference sequence). The CDR3 totals 14 residues. The V end was cut by 2 bases, the J end by 4 bases, with 9 bases between.

The CDR3 here is CASSLTGGRGIETQYF. The CDR3, as DNA: TGTGCCAGCAGCTTAACCGGGGGGCGTGGAATAGAGACCCAGTACTTC. This chain links TRBV7-3 with TRBJ2-5, with D perhaps matching TRBD2 (7 bases). Germline V gene lookup returns CDR1 SGHTA and CDR2 FQGTGA. V shed 0 bases and J shed 4 bases, with 15 bases lying between them. CDR3 length: 16 amino acids.

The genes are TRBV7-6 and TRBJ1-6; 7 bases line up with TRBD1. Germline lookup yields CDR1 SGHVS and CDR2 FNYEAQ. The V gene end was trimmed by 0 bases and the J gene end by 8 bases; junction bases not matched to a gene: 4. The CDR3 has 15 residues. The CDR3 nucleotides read TGTGCCAGCAGCTTAGCGACAGGGTCTCATTCACCCCTCCACTTT. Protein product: CASSLATGSHSPLHF.

The CDR3 nucleotides read TGTGCCAGTAGTATTGGCTATGGCTACACCTTC. This encodes CASSIGYGYTF. The V gene is TRBV19, the J gene TRBJ1-2; D not certain. Trimming cost V 3 bases and J 4 bases, with 3 bases left between them. Per the germline V gene, CDR1 is LNHDA and CDR2 is SQIVND (reference sequence). The CDR3 has 11 residues.

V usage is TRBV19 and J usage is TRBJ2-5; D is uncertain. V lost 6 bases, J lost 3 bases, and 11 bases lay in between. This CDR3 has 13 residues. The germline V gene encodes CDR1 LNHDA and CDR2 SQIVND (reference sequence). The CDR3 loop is CASRGSGEETQYF. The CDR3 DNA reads TGTGCCAGTAGAGGAAGTGGCGAAGAGACCCAGTACTTC.

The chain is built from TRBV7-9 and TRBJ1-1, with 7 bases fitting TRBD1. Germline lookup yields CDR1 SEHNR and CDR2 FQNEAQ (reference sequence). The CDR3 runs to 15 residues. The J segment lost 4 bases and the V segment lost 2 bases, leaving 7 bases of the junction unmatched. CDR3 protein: CASSLSAQGTTEAFF. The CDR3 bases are TGTGCCAGCAGCTTATCCGCACAGGGGACCACTGAAGCTTTCTTT.

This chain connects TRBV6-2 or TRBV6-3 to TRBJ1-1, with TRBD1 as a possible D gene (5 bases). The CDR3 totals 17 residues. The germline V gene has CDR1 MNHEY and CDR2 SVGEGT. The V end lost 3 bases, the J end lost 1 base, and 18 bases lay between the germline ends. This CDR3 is CASSYDLPGYQNTEAFF. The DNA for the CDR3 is TGTGCCAGCAGTTATGACCTCCCAGGGTATCAGAACACTGAAGCTTTCTTT.